A single sample gave rise to the 32 T cell receptor beta chains below, sequenced in a study of CD8 T cells in ankylosing spondylitis (dated by TCRdb to the late 2010s). What the research found in general, with its limitations: Blood from ankylosing spondylitis patients appeared to be characterized by a TCR beta motif composed of several highly homologous amino acid variants.

The antigens of these receptors remain unknown. The receptor library was made with 5' RACE. Sequencing used an Illumina HiSeq 2500. TCRdb ran its own pipeline on the public reads, namely fastp trimming at Q25 and MiXCR clone calling, and kept in-frame beta chains. One record per CDR3 amino acid sequence lists the most common genes and DNA. The sample has about 750,000 distinct CDR3 sequences on record, 19% of them singletons. Under 20% of the sample rests with the top ten. Sequenced material: blood, either unsorted or a sorted T cell fraction (not recorded which). The receptor set was obtained from a male donor with ankylosing spondylitis.

This clonotype was observed many times. The V and J genes are TRBV29-1 and TRBJ1-1; tentative D call: TRBD1 (6 bases). This CDR3 has 12 residues. V lost 7 bases, J lost 3 bases, and 12 bases lay in between. The germline CDR1 and CDR2 sequences are SQVTM and ANQGSEA. DNA for the CDR3: TGCAGCGCCTCGGACAGATACACTGAAGCTTTCTTT. This sequence encodes CSASDRYTEAFF.

The chain is built from TRBV4-2 and TRBJ1-3, with 8 positions matching TRBD1. V trimming: 0 bases; J trimming: 4 bases; junction bases outside the gene matches: 14. Germline V CDR1 and CDR2: LGHNA, YNFKEQ. The CDR3 is 19 amino acids. The CDR3 DNA is TGTGCCAGCAGCCAAGATCTGGGACAGGATGTTTCGTTGGGAAACACCATATATTTT. Amino acid sequence: CASSQDLGQDVSLGNTIYF.

The chain uses TRBV6-5 and TRBJ2-1; TRBD2 matches 11 bases. CDR3 length equals 15 residues. The V and J ends lost 3 bases and 4 bases, in that order; junction bases with no gene match: 2. Germline loops: CDR1 MNHEY, CDR2 SVGAGI. The CDR3 reads CASSYRTSGYNEQFF. The CDR3 nucleotides read TGTGCCAGCAGTTATCGGACTAGCGGGTACAATGAGCAGTTCTTC.

The chain employs TRBV10-3 and TRBJ2-3, with 7 positions matching TRBD2. Germline V lookup: CDR1 ENHRY, CDR2 SYGVKD. The ends lost 3 bases at V and 0 bases at J; junction bases unmatched: 12. There are 18 residues in the CDR3. CDR3 sequence reads: CAISDLGRGATSTDTQYF. The DNA of the CDR3 is TGTGCCATCAGTGATTTGGGGAGGGGCGCCACTAGCACAGATACGCAGTATTTT.

V and J are TRBV20-1 and TRBJ2-7; D tentatively reads TRBD1 or TRBD2 (5 bases each). V lost 3 bases and J lost 4, with 22 bases in between. In germline, CDR1 is DFQATT, CDR2 SNEGSKA (reference sequence). This CDR3 spans 16 amino acids. CDR3 amino acids: CSASLTGPGTRYEQYF. The CDR3 DNA sequence: TGCAGTGCTAGCCTCACCGGACCGGGGACCCGATACGAGCAGTACTTC.

Notes on this clonotype: At one boundary the junction diverges from the germline segment, which might be a read error. V and J are TRBV12-3 or TRBV12-4 and TRBJ2-2; D gene uncertain. This CDR3 comprises 16 residues. CDR3 bases: TGTGCCAGCAGTTTCTCCAGGCCTACGAACACCGTGGAGCTGTTTTTT. The encoded protein is CASSFSRPTNTVELFF.

This clonotype was picked up a small number of times. V is TRBV4-3 and J is TRBJ2-7, with D tentatively TRBD1 (5 bases). V gave up 3 bases and J gave up 1 base, with 13 bases separating them. CDR1 and CDR2 from the germline V gene are LGHNA and YSLEER. The CDR3 loop spans 15 amino acids. The CDR3 sequence: CASSQAWGQSYEQYF. The CDR3 nucleotides read TGCGCCAGCAGCCAGGCCTGGGGCCAGTCCTACGAGCAGTACTTC.

The chain carries TRBV3-1 and TRBJ2-1; D is ambiguous. Trimming stripped 0 bases from V and 4 bases from J, with 10 bases between. CDR3 size: 15 residues. Germline values: CDR1 LGHDT, CDR2 YNNKEL (reference sequence). This CDR3 is CASSQDWAGYNEQFF. CDR3 nucleotides: TGTGCCAGCAGCCAAGATTGGGCAGGTTACAATGAGCAGTTCTTC.

This chain joins TRBV28 and TRBJ2-4; 11 positions match TRBD1. The CDR3 consists of 16 residues. CDR1 is MDHEN, CDR2 SYDVKM, per germline. The J segment lost 4 bases and the V segment lost 6 bases, leaving 8 bases of the junction unmatched. Here the CDR3 DNA reads TGTGCCAGCAGCTTTTCCGGGACAGGGGGTAAAAACATTCAGTACTTC. It is translated as CASSFSGTGGKNIQYF.

This clonotype was detected a few times. V is TRBV9 and J is TRBJ1-1; maybe TRBD1 (5 bases). Trimming took off 3 bases at V and 2 bases at J, with 14 bases between the two ends. The CDR3 is made up of 15 amino acids. The germline V gene has CDR1 SGDLS and CDR2 YYNGEE. CDR3 region: CASSASGTTNTEAFF. The CDR3 DNA sequence: TGTGCCAGCAGCGCGTCAGGGACTACCAACACTGAAGCTTTCTTT. The full variable domain, rest sourced from reference TRBV9 and TRBJ1-1, is DSGVTQTPKHLITATGQRVTLRCSPRSGDLSVYWYQQSLDQGLQFLIQYYNGEERAKGNILERFSAQQFPDLHSELNLSSLELGDSALYFCASSASGTTNTEAFFGQGTRLTVV.

This clonotype was picked up many times. The chain employs TRBV6-2 or TRBV6-3 and TRBJ2-3; 9 positions agree with TRBD1. Germline loops: CDR1 MNHEY, CDR2 SVGEGT. Trimming took 5 bases from V and 0 from J; bases not matched to a gene: 0. This CDR3 comprises 14 residues. This chain's CDR3 is CASSGQGSTDTQYF. Here the CDR3 DNA reads TGTGCCAGCAGTGGACAGGGGAGCACAGATACGCAGTATTTT.

The rearrangement joins TRBV7-2 to TRBJ1-3; 8 nucleotides align to TRBD1. The germline V gene has CDR1 SGHTA and CDR2 FQGNSA. The CDR3 runs 13 residues. The trim removed 4 bases at V and 4 bases at J, leaving 0 bases unmatched. The DNA for the CDR3 is TGTGCCAGCAGCTCAGGGGGCGGAAACACCATATATTTT. It codes for CASSSGGGNTIYF.

The rearrangement uses TRBV7-6 and TRBJ2-3, with a tentative D call TRBD1 (9 bases). V was shortened by 4 bases and J by 4 bases, with 24 bases between the two germline ends. Germline CDR1 reads SGHVS; CDR2 reads FNYEAQ. The CDR3 covers 18 residues. CDR3 DNA: TGTGCCAGCAGCTACAGGGGGCCTCCGGGGGGGGCCCCAGATACGCAGTATTTT. Translated: CASSYRGPPGGAPDTQYF.

CDR3 sequence reads: CAISESFGEKLFF. In DNA, the CDR3 is TGTGCCATCAGTGAGTCCTTTGGTGAAAAACTGTTTTTT. The V and J genes are TRBV10-3 and TRBJ1-4; D is ambiguous. This CDR3 spans 13 amino acids. The germline CDR1 and CDR2 sequences are ENHRY and SYGVKD. V lost 0 bases to trimming and J lost 7 bases, with 6 bases between them.

The V call is TRBV29-1, the J call TRBJ2-1, with a weak D call TRBD1 (6 bases). Germline CDR1 reads SQVTM; CDR2 reads ANQGSEA. The CDR3 consists of 13 residues. With 4 bases removed from V and 9 bases from J, the gap between germline ends came to 16 bases. The CDR3 spells CSVAAQGIGEQFF. The DNA of the CDR3 is TGCAGCGTTGCTGCGCAGGGGATTGGTGAGCAGTTCTTC.

This clonotype has more than one count but fewer than ten. The rearrangement links TRBV5-1 to TRBJ1-6; the D gene is possibly TRBD1 (5 bases). Trimming removed 0 bases at V and 6 bases at J, with 10 bases between. Germline CDR1 is SGHRS and CDR2 is YFSETQ. The CDR3 extends over 15 amino acids. This chain's CDR3 is CASSLAGESNSPLHF. The CDR3 DNA reads TGCGCCAGCAGCTTGGCGGGGGAAAGTAATTCACCCCTCCACTTT.

V usage is TRBV13 and J usage is TRBJ1-4, with D perhaps TRBD1 (6 bases). The V gene lost 4 bases and the J gene lost 0 bases, with 15 bases spanning the gap. CDR3 length: 17 amino acids. The germline CDR1 and CDR2 sequences are PRHDT and FYEKMQ (reference sequence). In DNA, the CDR3 is TGTGCCAGCAGCTACACGGGGGCGAGAGCAACTAATGAAAAACTGTTTTTT. Protein: CASSYTGARATNEKLFF.

This clonotype was seen a handful of times. This rearrangement joins TRBV10-3 to TRBJ2-2; 10 bases map to TRBD2. Germline loops: CDR1 ENHRY, CDR2 SYGVKD. The CDR3 runs 14 residues. The junction had 2 bases not matched to a gene; V was cut back by 9 bases and J by 1 base. Written as DNA, the CDR3 is TGTGCCATTGGACTAGCGGAGAACACCGGGGAGCTGTTTTTT. This gives the protein CAIGLAENTGELFF.

The chain links TRBV29-1 to TRBJ2-2; 9 bases match TRBD1. The CDR3 totals 15 residues. V was pared by 4 bases and J by 2 bases, with 5 bases of the junction left unmatched. Germline V gene data show CDR1 as SQVTM and CDR2 as ANQGSEA. DNA for the CDR3: TGCAGCGTTGGCGTGGGACAGGGCAACACCGGGGAGCTGTTTTTT. Protein: CSVGVGQGNTGELFF.

The V call is TRBV20-1, the J call TRBJ2-2, with 8 bases fitting TRBD2. Germline CDR1 DFQATT, CDR2 SNEGSKA (reference sequence). This CDR3 region has 16 residues. J was trimmed by 6 bases and V by 0 bases; bases with no gene match: 9. The CDR3 loop is CSARDWSAGEPGELFF. The CDR3 bases are TGCAGTGCTAGAGATTGGTCAGCGGGAGAGCCCGGGGAGCTGTTTTTT.

This clonotype was recorded a few times. The J gene is TRBJ1-5, the V gene TRBV2; D is uncertain. This CDR3 comprises 14 residues. Trimming shortened V by 3 bases and J by 2 bases, and 8 bases separated the two germline ends. Germline loops: CDR1 SNHLY, CDR2 FYNNEI. CDR3 sequence: CASSDNSGNQPQHF. In DNA form, the CDR3 reads TGTGCCAGCAGTGATAATTCGGGCAATCAGCCCCAGCATTTT.

The chain joins TRBV28 to TRBJ2-7; D perhaps matches TRBD2 (7 bases). Germline V lookup: CDR1 MDHEN, CDR2 SYDVKM. The V end was cut by 7 bases, the J end by 1 base, with 11 bases between. This CDR3 contains 13 residues. The CDR3 is CASTRGASYEQYF. The DNA for the CDR3 is TGTGCCAGCACTCGGGGGGCGTCCTACGAGCAGTACTTC.

The CDR3 region is CASSDRPRQTNEQFF. CDR3 sequence (DNA): TGTGCCAGCAGTGACCGACCTCGGCAGACCAATGAGCAGTTCTTC. This rearrangement joins TRBV6-1 to TRBJ2-1; D call uncertain. Germline values: CDR1 MNHNS, CDR2 SASEGT. The germline V and J ends were trimmed by 3 bases and 6 bases, with 15 bases remaining between them. The CDR3 has 15 amino acids.

There are a few counts of this clonotype. A junction end diverges from the germline sequence, so it may reflect a read error. V gene TRBV20-1 combines with J gene TRBJ2-3; D is undetermined. CDR1 and CDR2 (germline): DFQATT, SNEGSKA (reference sequence). CDR3 size: 15 residues. For the CDR3, the DNA is TGCAGTGCTAGAGATTTTCTGAGTGGCACAGATGCGCAGTATTTT. Its protein product is CSARDFLSGTDAQYF.

This clonotype was seen a handful of times. The chain couples TRBV6-2 or TRBV6-3 to TRBJ1-5, with 10 bases fitting TRBD1. CDR1 is MNHEY, CDR2 SVGEGT, per germline. The CDR3 consists of 16 residues. Trimming cost V 4 bases and J 3 bases; bases outside gene matches: 6. CDR3 sequence: CASSSRDRGPNQPQHF. CDR3 nucleotides: TGTGCCAGCAGTTCCCGGGACAGGGGACCCAATCAGCCCCAGCATTTT.

The V gene is TRBV4-3, the J gene TRBJ1-1; D is perhaps TRBD1 (5 bases). Looked up from germline, CDR1 is LGHNA and CDR2 is YSLEER. The germline V and J ends were trimmed by 0 bases and 0 bases, with 8 bases remaining between them. The CDR3 runs to 15 residues. CDR3 nucleotides: TGCGCCAGCAGCCAAGATTGGGACTTGAACACTGAAGCTTTCTTT. It translates to CASSQDWDLNTEAFF.

The chain joins TRBV5-5 to TRBJ2-1; D unresolved. The germline gives CDR1 SGHKS, CDR2 YYEKEE (reference sequence). The CDR3 consists of 12 residues. V was clipped by 5 bases and J by 5 bases, with 8 bases between them. CDR3 loop: CASRYQDNEQFF. CDR3 sequence (DNA): TGTGCCAGCAGGTATCAGGACAATGAGCAGTTCTTC.

This clonotype was observed a few times. The chain couples TRBV3-1 to TRBJ1-5; the match to TRBD1 covers 7 bases. Germline lookup yields CDR1 LGHDT and CDR2 YNNKEL (reference sequence). This CDR3 is built from 13 residues. V lost 3 bases to trimming and J lost 7 bases; unmatched junction nucleotides: 3. The CDR3 sequence is CASSHQGDQPQHF. The CDR3 coding sequence is TGTGCCAGCAGCCATCAGGGGGACCAGCCCCAGCATTTT.

V is TRBV20-1 and J is TRBJ2-3, with D tentatively TRBD2 (5 bases). The V end lost 6 bases, the J end lost 4 bases, and 11 bases lay between the germline ends. The CDR3 runs to 12 residues. CDR1 and CDR2 (germline): DFQATT, SNEGSKA (reference sequence). CDR3 nucleotide sequence: TGCAGTGCGTTTGGAGCGGCAGATACGCAGTATTTT. This codes for CSAFGAADTQYF.

This CDR3 is CASSSTGGITRQYF. CDR3 nucleotides: TGTGCCAGCAGCTCGACAGGGGGGATTACGCGGCAGTACTTC. V and J are TRBV11-3 and TRBJ2-7; 9 bases fit TRBD1. From germline, CDR1 is SGHNT and CDR2 YENEEA. The V segment lost 4 bases and the J segment 9 bases; nucleotides outside the gene matches: 10. The CDR3 consists of 14 residues.

Only a few counts were recorded for this clonotype. V is TRBV29-1 and J is TRBJ1-2; D is unclear. CDR1 SQVTM and CDR2 ANQGSEA come from the germline V gene. The length of the CDR3 is 12 residues. The V end lost 4 bases, the J end lost 4 bases, and 10 bases lay between the germline ends. The CDR3 protein is CSVVFPLYGYTF. The CDR3 bases are TGCAGCGTTGTTTTCCCCCTCTATGGCTACACCTTC. The entire variable domain, with the rest obtained from reference TRBV29-1 and TRBJ1-2, is as follows: SAVISQKPSRDICQRGTSLTIQCQVDSQVTMMFWYRQQPGQSLTLIATANQGSEATYESGFVIDKFPISRPNLTFSTLTVSNMSPEDSSIYLCSVVFPLYGYTFGSGTRLTVV.

The sample holds many counts of this clonotype. The chain carries TRBV12-3 or TRBV12-4 and TRBJ1-1; D perhaps matches TRBD1 (6 bases). The length of the CDR3 is 15 residues. V shed 5 bases and J shed 8 bases, with 21 bases lying between them. In DNA form, the CDR3 reads TGTGCCAGCAGTCGATCGACAGGCAAGGCACGGGAAGCTTTCTTT. It is translated as CASSRSTGKAREAFF.